The next 29 T cell receptor beta chains were all read from a single sample in a study of T cells after yellow fever vaccination. TCRdb ran MiXCR on the 5' RACE reads and lists one entry per CDR3 protein. Among 300,000 to 400,000 distinct CDR3 sequences listed, roughly 8.7% were seen once. The specimen was PBMCs, collected on the day of the first yellow fever vaccination. The receptor source for this set is a man aged 18 to 30 who received the YFV17D yellow fever vaccine.

In this sample, this clonotype turned up a few times. This rearrangement joins TRBV9 to TRBJ2-3; 10 bases align to TRBD2. J gave up 1 base and V 0 bases, and 11 bases lay outside the gene matches. CDR3 size: 19 residues. In germline, CDR1 is SGDLS, CDR2 YYNGEE. The CDR3 DNA is TGTGCCAGCAGCGTAGAAACGGCTAGCGGGGGTCTGGGCACAGATACGCAGTATTTT. It specifies CASSVETASGGLGTDTQYF.

In its sample, this clonotype was seen a few times. CDR3 sequence: CASSLWDERTDTQYF. CDR3 bases: TGTGCCAGCAGCTTGTGGGACGAACGCACAGATACGCAGTATTTT. The rearrangement joins TRBV5-4 to TRBJ2-3, with D possibly called TRBD1 or TRBD2 (5 bases each). V lost 1 base, J lost 1 base, and 10 bases lay in between. CDR1 SGHNT and CDR2 YYREEE come from the germline V gene (reference sequence). The CDR3 is 15 amino acids.

This chain connects TRBV12-3 or TRBV12-4 to TRBJ1-1, with a tentative D call TRBD1 (5 bases). Trimming cost V 5 bases and J 7 bases, with 11 bases left between them. The CDR3 loop spans 12 amino acids. In DNA, the CDR3 is TGTGCCAGCAGTCACTTACAGGTTGAAGCTTTCTTT. Protein sequence: CASSHLQVEAFF.

This clonotype was seen only a few times. The chain has TRBV7-3 and TRBJ1-1; D gene unclear. The ends were cut back, 5 bases at V and 4 bases at J, with 20 bases in the middle. Germline-derived CDR1 and CDR2 are SGHTA and FQGTGA. This CDR3 spans 16 amino acids. In DNA form, the CDR3 reads TGTGCCAGCAGCCCGACGGCATGGGAAGATACCACTGAAGCTTTCTTT. Amino acid sequence: CASSPTAWEDTTEAFF. The full variable domain, in which reference TRBV7-3 and TRBJ1-1 provide the parts outside the CDR3, is GAGVSQTPSNKVTEKGKYVELRCDPISGHTALYWYRQSLGQGPEFLIYFQGTGAADDSGLPNDRFFAVRPEGSVSTLKIQRTERGDSAVYLCASSPTAWEDTTEAFFGQGTRLTVV.

J is TRBJ1-6 and V is TRBV7-2; D call uncertain. Germline loops: CDR1 SGHTA, CDR2 FQGNSA. CDR3 length equals 15 residues. Trimming removed 1 base from V and 5 bases from J, with 9 bases in between. CDR3 loop: CASSLVAADNSPLHF. The CDR3 DNA reads TGTGCCAGCAGCTTAGTGGCAGCCGATAATTCACCCCTCCACTTT.

This clonotype occurred a few times. V gene TRBV7-2 combines with J gene TRBJ2-7; 9 positions agree with TRBD2. The germline V gene encodes CDR1 SGHTA and CDR2 FQGNSA. Unmatched junction bases numbered 5, after V lost 0 bases and J lost 2 bases. This CDR3 contains 16 residues. The CDR3 loop reads CASSLAGGGAPYEQYF. The CDR3 region has the DNA TGTGCCAGCAGCTTAGCGGGCGGGGGGGCCCCCTACGAGCAGTACTTC.

V gene TRBV27 combines with J gene TRBJ1-6; unclear D gene. This CDR3 has 14 residues. Germline V lookup: CDR1 MNHEY, CDR2 SMNVEV (reference sequence). The ends were cut back, 5 bases at V and 3 bases at J, with 8 bases in the middle. CDR3 in DNA: TGTGCCAGCAGTGAGGGTTTCTATAATTCACCCCTCCACTTT. It codes for CASSEGFYNSPLHF.

A few counts support this clonotype. The chain uses TRBV20-1 and TRBJ2-7; unclear D gene. CDR3 length: 14 amino acids. Trimming took off 0 bases at V and 0 bases at J, with 9 bases between the two ends. Germline CDR1 is DFQATT and CDR2 is SNEGSKA (reference sequence). Written as DNA, the CDR3 is TGCAGTGCTAGAGAGGGCAGCTACTCCTACGAGCAGTACTTC. This translates into CSAREGSYSYEQYF.

V usage is TRBV7-2 and J usage is TRBJ2-3; 14 nucleotides match TRBD2. The CDR3 length is 16 residues. Germline V gives CDR1 SGHTA, CDR2 FQGNSA. The trim removed 4 bases at V and 6 bases at J, leaving 6 bases unmatched. The CDR3 bases are TGTGCCAGCAGCTCGAGACTAGCGGGGGGGCCGGATACGCAGTATTTT. This sequence encodes CASSSRLAGGPDTQYF.

This clonotype showed up many times. The chain carries TRBV5-1 and TRBJ2-3, with D hard to call. CDR1 and CDR2 (germline): SGHRS, YFSETQ. The CDR3 spans 14 residues. V was shortened by 0 bases and J by 1 base, with 6 bases between the two germline ends. The CDR3 bases are TGCGCCAGCAGCTTGGTTTCTGGCACAGATACGCAGTATTTT. Its protein product is CASSLVSGTDTQYF. Drawing the rest from reference TRBV5-1 and TRBJ2-3, the complete variable domain is KAGVTQTPRYLIKTRGQQVTLSCSPISGHRSVSWYQQTPGQGLQFLFEYFSETQRNKGNFPGRFSGRQFSNSRSEMNVSTLELGDSALYLCASSLVSGTDTQYFGPGTRLTVL.

V gene TRBV7-2 combines with J gene TRBJ2-5, with D hard to call. Per germline, CDR1 SGHTA and CDR2 FQGNSA. CDR3 length: 13 residues. V was cut by 2 bases and J by 6 bases, with 10 bases left in between. The CDR3 DNA follows: TGTGCCAGCAGCTTACGGCAGAGACAGACCCAGTACTTC. Translating it yields CASSLRQRQTQYF. Looking up the rest from reference TRBV7-2 and TRBJ2-5 gives the full variable domain: GAGVSQSPSNKVTEKGKDVELRCDPISGHTALYWYRQSLGQGLEFLIYFQGNSAPDKSGLPSDRFSAERTGGSVSTLTIQRTQQEDSAVYLCASSLRQRQTQYFGPGTRLLVL.

In DNA, the CDR3 is TGCAGTGCCCCAACCCGACAGTTGCAAAACGCTGAAGCTTTCTTT. This encodes CSAPTRQLQNAEAFF. This chain uses TRBV20-1 with TRBJ1-1, with D possibly TRBD1 on 5 matching bases. The V gene's germline CDR1 is DFQATT and CDR2 SNEGSKA (reference sequence). The V end lost 6 bases, the J end lost 6 bases, and 23 bases lay between the germline ends. This CDR3 comprises 15 residues.

The chain couples TRBV20-1 to TRBJ2-1; 8 bases align to TRBD1. CDR1 is DFQATT, CDR2 SNEGSKA, per germline (reference sequence). The CDR3 is made up of 15 amino acids. With V trimmed by 0 bases and J by 6 bases, 7 bases remained unmatched. CDR3 bases: TGCAGTGCTAGAGACCACAGGGGGGCAGGCAATGAGCAGTTCTTC. Translating gives CSARDHRGAGNEQFF.

This clonotype appeared many times. The chain employs TRBV7-9 and TRBJ2-1; weak D call: TRBD2 (6 bases). This CDR3 is built from 13 residues. Trimming took off 6 bases at V and 4 bases at J, with 10 bases between the two ends. The germline gives CDR1 SEHNR, CDR2 FQNEAQ (reference sequence). CDR3 region: CASSPEGYNEQFF. The CDR3 bases are TGTGCCAGCAGTCCGGAGGGGTACAATGAGCAGTTCTTC.

This sequence joins TRBV9 and TRBJ1-6; the D gene is possibly TRBD1 (5 bases). The CDR3 totals 18 residues. The V and J ends lost 0 bases and 0 bases respectively, with 13 bases between them. CDR1 is SGDLS and CDR2 is YYNGEE in the germline V gene. The CDR3 DNA sequence: TGTGCCAGCAGCGTAGACGAGGGGCCGAGCTCCTATAATTCACCCCTCCACTTT. It is translated as CASSVDEGPSSYNSPLHF.

The genes are TRBV9 and TRBJ2-5; D may be TRBD2 (5 bases). The ends were cut back, 4 bases at V and 2 bases at J, with 12 bases in the middle. Germline V gene lookup returns CDR1 SGDLS and CDR2 YYNGEE. CDR3 size: 14 residues. CDR3 sequence (DNA): TGTGCCAGCAGCATTCCCGGGATACAAGAGACCCAGTACTTC. It codes for CASSIPGIQETQYF. The variable domain in full, with the rest retrieved from reference TRBV9 and TRBJ2-5, is DSGVTQTPKHLITATGQRVTLRCSPRSGDLSVYWYQQSLDQGLQFLIQYYNGEERAKGNILERFSAQQFPDLHSELNLSSLELGDSALYFCASSIPGIQETQYFGPGTRLLVL.

This chain links TRBV27 with TRBJ2-5, with a tentative D call TRBD1 (7 bases). Germline V CDR1 and CDR2: MNHEY, SMNVEV (reference sequence). The V end was cut by 4 bases, the J end by 4 bases, with 22 bases between. There are 17 residues in the CDR3. CDR3 sequence reads: CASSSHGGQGGRETQYF. The CDR3 region has the DNA TGTGCCAGCAGTTCCCATGGGGGGCAGGGGGGAAGAGAGACCCAGTACTTC.

As to this clonotype: An end of the junction differs from the germline gene, which may be a read error. CDR3 DNA: TGTGCCGGCAGCTCCCGCAGGTTACTCCCCCCCACAGATACGCAGTATTTT. Protein product: CAGSSRRLLPPTDTQYF. The gene calls are TRBV7-8 and TRBJ2-3; D unresolved. Germline V lookup: CDR1 SGHVS, CDR2 FQNEAQ. The CDR3 runs to 17 residues.

This chain joins TRBV20-1 and TRBJ1-1; D is possibly TRBD1 (5 bases). This CDR3 is built from 14 residues. V lost 5 bases to trimming and J lost 2 bases, with 15 bases between them. The V gene's germline CDR1 is DFQATT and CDR2 SNEGSKA (reference sequence). The CDR3 reads CSAEGASGNTEAFF. DNA for the CDR3: TGCAGTGCTGAAGGGGCCTCGGGAAACACTGAAGCTTTCTTT.

The table lists this clonotype with many counts. At one boundary the junction diverges from the germline segment, which might be a read error. The V call is TRBV7-3, the J call TRBJ2-2; TRBD2 might be the D (5 bases). Germline V gene sequence: CDR1 SGHTA, CDR2 FQGTGA. This CDR3 is 13 amino acids long. CDR3 nucleotides: TGCGCCAGCAGCTTGGGGAGCACCGGGGAGCTGTTTTTT. Translated: CASSLGSTGELFF.

The chain has TRBV7-9 and TRBJ2-2, with D hard to call. This CDR3 region has 13 residues. V lost 1 base and J lost 9, with 9 bases in between. Germline V gene lookup returns CDR1 SEHNR and CDR2 FQNEAQ (reference sequence). The CDR3 region has the DNA TGTGCCAGCAGCTTAGGTGCGCACCGGGAGCTGTTTTTT. Residues: CASSLGAHRELFF.

The chain is built from TRBV12-3 or TRBV12-4 and TRBJ2-2; TRBD1 is a possible D gene (6 bases). V was shortened by 7 bases and J by 6 bases, with 18 bases between the two germline ends. The CDR3 spans 15 residues. The DNA of the CDR3 is TGTGCCAGCACCCCCGGGACACCAGGCGCCGGGGAGCTGTTTTTT. This translates into CASTPGTPGAGELFF.

The chain employs TRBV6-2 or TRBV6-3 and TRBJ1-2; D unclear. V lost 0 bases and J 6 bases, leaving 11 bases between the germline ends. Germline V lookup: CDR1 MNHEY, CDR2 SVGEGT. This CDR3 region has 14 residues. The CDR3 region is CASSYSSSMNGYTF. The CDR3 region has the DNA TGTGCCAGCAGTTACTCGAGTAGCATGAATGGCTACACCTTC.

This clonotype appeared many times. CDR3 region: CASSLSGGSYEQYV. CDR3 sequence (DNA): TGTGCCAGCAGCCTTAGCGGGGGTTCCTACGAGCAGTACGTC. The chain links TRBV7-2 to TRBJ2-7, with 9 bases fitting TRBD2. The CDR3 runs 14 residues. Germline V CDR1 and CDR2: SGHTA, FQGNSA. V was pared by 5 bases and J by 1 base, with 3 bases of the junction left unmatched.

The CDR3 DNA reads as TGTGCCAGCAGTTCTCAGGCTGAGACCCAGTACTTC. This encodes CASSSQAETQYF. The chain recombines TRBV12-3 or TRBV12-4 with TRBJ2-5, with no clear D. CDR3 length: 12 residues. The V end was cut by 4 bases, the J end by 5 bases, with 8 bases between.

Many counts were recorded for this clonotype. The genes are TRBV28 and TRBJ2-5, with a tentative D call TRBD2 (5 bases). V gave up 4 bases and J gave up 5 bases, with 11 bases separating them. This CDR3 comprises 13 residues. CDR1 and CDR2 from the germline V gene are MDHEN and SYDVKM. The CDR3 protein is CASSSGVYETQYF. The CDR3 DNA reads as TGTGCCAGCAGTTCCGGGGTCTATGAGACCCAGTACTTC. The variable domain in full, with the rest retrieved from reference TRBV28 and TRBJ2-5, is DVKVTQSSRYLVKRTGEKVFLECVQDMDHENMFWYRQDPGLGLRLIYFSYDVKMKEKGDIPEGYSVSREKKERFSLILESASTNQTSMYLCASSSGVYETQYFGPGTRLLVL.

CDR3 in amino acids: CASSTTRGQWVEQYF. The CDR3 DNA reads TGTGCCAGCAGTACCACCAGGGGCCAGTGGGTCGAGCAGTACTTC. The chain employs TRBV6-1 and TRBJ2-7; the D gene is possibly TRBD1 (6 bases). The CDR3 runs 15 residues. V was shortened by 5 bases and J by 6 bases, with 20 bases between the two germline ends. Germline V CDR1 and CDR2: MNHNS, SASEGT.

Only a few counts were recorded for this clonotype. V gene TRBV7-2 combines with J gene TRBJ2-7; TRBD1 matches at 7 bases. The ends lost 1 base at V and 12 bases at J; junction bases unmatched: 9. Germline V gives CDR1 SGHTA, CDR2 FQGNSA. The CDR3 length is 13 residues. The CDR3 is CASSLGRQGYWYF. In DNA, the CDR3 is TGTGCCAGCAGCTTAGGGAGACAGGGTTATTGGTACTTC.

The chain uses TRBV12-3 or TRBV12-4 and TRBJ2-7; a weak D match, TRBD1 (6 bases). The CDR3 sequence is 16 residues long. The ends were cut back, 5 bases at V and 1 base at J, with 18 bases in the middle. CDR3 protein: CASSPTPLGASYEQYF. For the CDR3, the DNA is TGTGCCAGCAGTCCAACGCCCTTGGGGGCGTCCTACGAGCAGTACTTC.